This is a list of T cell receptor beta chains from one sample in a study of CD8 T cells in ankylosing spondylitis. TCRdb re-analysed the 5' RACE reads in MiXCR, keeping a single row per CDR3 protein. The sample lists more than 30,000 distinct CDR3 sequences, 8% to 13% occurring once. The specimen was synovial fluid, either unsorted or a sorted T cell fraction (not recorded which). The receptors originated from a male donor with ankylosing spondylitis. Each CDR3 is given with its conserved first and last residue. The D gene is left open where the match is weak. Rows give clone size only sometimes, using once, few, many, or a class for an expanded clone.

d_gene	v_gene	abundance	j_gene	CDR3aa	CDR3nt
-	TRBV20-1	many	TRBJ2-1	CSARDIGIADYNEQFF	TGCAGTGCTAGAGATATCGGAATAGCGGACTACAATGAGCAGTTCTTC
TRBD2	TRBV4-3	medium-sized	TRBJ2-2	CASSQGTSRSTGELFF	TGCGCCAGCAGCCAAGGGACTAGCCGAAGCACCGGGGAGCTGTTTTTT
-	TRBV19	few	TRBJ2-1	CASSISGLYEQFF	TGTGCCAGTAGTATATCAGGGTTGTATGAGCAGTTCTTC
-	TRBV13	few	TRBJ2-7	CASSATYEQYF	TGTGCCAGCAGCGCAACCTACGAGCAGTACTTC
-	TRBV28	-	TRBJ1-1	CASSSRQTVAFF	TGTGCCAGCAGTTCCAGACAAACAGTGGCTTTCTTT
TRBD1	TRBV20-1	-	TRBJ1-5	CSAREGTGSNQPQHF	TGCAGTGCTAGAGAGGGGACAGGGAGCAATCAGCCCCAGCATTTT
TRBD2	TRBV7-2	-	TRBJ2-3	CASSSRQLAGGIYTQYF	TGTGCCAGCAGCTCCCGACAGCTGGCGGGAGGTATCTATACGCAGTATTTT
-	TRBV20-1	few	TRBJ2-2	CSAEGGLDTGELFF	TGCAGTGCGGAAGGGGGTCTAGACACCGGGGAGCTGTTTTTT
-	TRBV5-1	-	TRBJ1-1	CASSLAGTMNTEAFF	TGCGCCAGCAGCTTGGCGGGGACCATGAACACTGAAGCTTTCTTT
TRBD2	TRBV28	few	TRBJ2-1	CASNVKASGYNEQFF	TGTGCCAGCAACGTTAAGGCTAGCGGATACAATGAGCAGTTCTTC
-	TRBV4-3	-	TRBJ2-7	CASSQDDRSYEQYF	TGCGCCAGCAGCCAAGACGACAGGAGCTACGAGCAGTACTTC
-	TRBV20-1	-	TRBJ2-1	CSASGTGAFSYNEQFF	TGCAGTGCTAGCGGGACGGGAGCATTCTCCTACAATGAGCAGTTCTTC
-	TRBV20-1	few	TRBJ1-5	CSARDKAGFSQHF	TGCAGTGCTAGAGATAAGGCAGGGTTCTCCCAGCATTTT
-	TRBV21-1	once	TRBJ2-2	CASSKVDYTLFF	TGTGCCAGCAGCAAAGTTGATTACACCCTGTTTTTT
-	TRBV9	-	TRBJ1-2	CASSKGLPWSVIGYGYTF	TGTGCCAGCAGCAAAGGCCTACCATGGAGTGTCATCGGGTATGGCTACACCTTC
-	TRBV28	many	TRBJ2-3	CASSPRGNIGDTQYF	TGTGCCAGCAGTCCCCGAGGGAACATCGGAGATACGCAGTATTTT
-	TRBV15	many	TRBJ2-4	CATSRGFSSNIQYF	TGTGCCACCAGCAGGGGATTTTCTAGCAACATTCAGTACTTC
-	TRBV28	few	TRBJ1-2	CASSLVSGSPYGYTF	TGTGCCAGCAGTTTAGTTTCAGGGTCACCCTATGGCTACACCTTC
TRBD2	TRBV19	many	TRBJ2-1	CASSMWLADNEQFF	TGTGCCAGTAGTATGTGGCTAGCGGACAATGAGCAGTTCTTC
-	TRBV2	few	TRBJ2-7	CASSERARQYF	TGTGCCAGCAGTGAAAGGGCACGGCAGTACTTC
-	TRBV20-1	many	TRBJ2-7	CSARDSVRAAYEQYF	TGCAGTGCTAGAGATTCAGTCAGGGCCGCCTACGAGCAGTACTTC
-	TRBV4-3	few	TRBJ2-1	CASSQEGGVNEQFF	TGCGCCAGCAGCCAAGAGGGCGGCGTCAATGAGCAGTTCTTC
-	TRBV7-3	-	TRBJ2-3	CASSLTGWGTDTQYF	TGTGCCAGCAGCTTAACCGGGTGGGGCACAGATACGCAGTATTTT
-	TRBV5-6	medium-sized	TRBJ1-1	CASSSDTNTEAFF	TGTGCCAGCAGCTCGGACACCAACACTGAAGCTTTCTTT
-	TRBV27	many	TRBJ2-1	CASSFCGAQGMCNEQFF	TGTGCCAGCAGTTTTTGTGGGGCTCAGGGGATGTGCAATGAGCAGTTCTTC
TRBD1	TRBV18	-	TRBJ1-5	CASSPTYRGRNQPQHF	TGTGCCAGCTCACCGACGTACAGGGGTCGCAATCAGCCCCAGCATTTT
-	TRBV18	few	TRBJ2-1	CASSPPVREDNEQFF	TGTGCCAGCTCACCACCGGTCAGGGAAGACAATGAGCAGTTCTTC
-	TRBV27	-	TRBJ2-1	CASSPHRVPYNEQFF	TGTGCCAGCAGTCCCCACAGGGTTCCCTACAATGAGCAGTTCTTC
-	TRBV18	-	TRBJ2-7	CASSPSRGGYEQYF	TGTGCCAGCTCACCGAGCCGGGGCGGCTACGAGCAGTACTTC
-	TRBV10-3	few	TRBJ2-3	CAISEWGDTQYF	TGTGCCATCAGTGAGTGGGGGGATACGCAGTATTTT
-	TRBV28	few	TRBJ2-5	CASSHNRYQETQYF	TGTGCCAGCAGCCACAACAGGTACCAAGAGACCCAGTACTTC
TRBD2	TRBV28	-	TRBJ2-1	CASIPGGSYNEQFF	TGTGCCAGCATCCCGGGAGGGTCCTACAATGAGCAGTTCTTC
TRBD2	TRBV11-3	few	TRBJ2-1	CASSSSGGFSYNEQFF	TGTGCCAGCAGCAGTAGCGGGGGTTTCTCCTACAATGAGCAGTTCTTC
-	TRBV2	many	TRBJ2-7	CASSERVLYF	TGTGCCAGCAGTGAAAGGGTTCTGTACTTC
TRBD1	TRBV6-4	few	TRBJ1-2	CASSDSGTGAEGYTF	TGTGCCAGCAGTGACTCCGGGACAGGGGCGGAAGGCTACACCTTC
TRBD1	TRBV5-1	many	TRBJ2-3	CASSLGGSTDTQYF	TGCGCCAGCAGCTTAGGGGGCAGCACAGATACGCAGTATTTT
-	TRBV7-9	many	TRBJ1-2	CASSLAVDGYTF	TGTGCCAGCAGCTTAGCTGTGGATGGCTACACCTTC
-	TRBV7-3	few	TRBJ2-5	CASSFSETQYF	TGTGCCAGCAGCTTTTCCGAGACCCAGTACTTC
-	TRBV27	many	TRBJ2-1	CASTGGHNEQFF	TGTGCCAGCACTGGCGGCCACAATGAGCAGTTCTTC
TRBD1	TRBV20-1	once	TRBJ1-4	CSAPGQGARGSEKLFF	TGCAGTGCCCCCGGCCAGGGGGCAAGAGGAAGTGAAAAACTGTTTTTT
-	TRBV5-1	-	TRBJ2-7	CASSPDGRGSYEQYF	TGCGCCAGCAGCCCGGATGGGAGGGGGTCCTACGAGCAGTACTTC
-	TRBV7-9	-	TRBJ2-7	CASSWRGTGDEQYF	TGTGCCAGCAGCTGGCGCGGGACGGGCGACGAGCAGTACTTC
-	TRBV9	-	TRBJ1-5	CASSVGDQPQHF	TGTGCCAGCAGCGTAGGGGATCAGCCCCAGCATTTT
-	TRBV7-9	-	TRBJ1-4	CASSLAGGNEKLFF	TGTGCCAGCAGCTTAGCGGGGGGCAATGAAAAACTGTTTTTT
-	TRBV9	-	TRBJ2-4	CASSPGQSGNIQYF	TGTGCCAGCAGCCCCGGACAGAGTGGGAACATTCAGTACTTC
-	TRBV28	many	TRBJ2-7	CASSSSRDIYEQYF	TGTGCCAGCAGTTCTTCACGGGACATCTACGAGCAGTACTTC
TRBD1	TRBV28	many	TRBJ1-4	CASSLQGANEKLFF	TGTGCCAGCAGTTTACAGGGGGCCAATGAAAAACTGTTTTTT
TRBD1	TRBV7-9	many	TRBJ2-5	CASSQGTGDQETQYF	TGTGCCAGCAGCCAGGGGACAGGCGACCAGGAGACCCAGTACTTC
-	TRBV4-3	few	TRBJ2-2	CASSLGTTNTGELFF	TGCGCCAGCAGCCTCGGGACCACGAACACCGGGGAGCTGTTTTTT
-	TRBV7-3	-	TRBJ1-1	CASSPLGDPRGNTEAFF	TGTGCCAGCAGCCCCCTTGGGGACCCTAGAGGAAACACTGAAGCTTTCTTT
TRBD2	TRBV29-1	-	TRBJ2-7	CSVEDRASGALYEQYF	TGCAGCGTTGAAGATCGGGCTAGCGGGGCCTTATACGAGCAGTACTTC
TRBD1	TRBV5-1	many	TRBJ2-7	CASSSRTGGPYEQYF	TGCGCCAGCAGCTCCAGGACAGGGGGCCCCTACGAGCAGTACTTC